This T cell receptor (beta chain) was captured by sequencing in a study of T cells after posttransplantation cyclophosphamide. On the day of bone marrow donation, the related graft donor provided peripheral blood. Study observations and caveats: Skin or GI-infiltrating T cells shared few TRB sequences with blood. Donor-recipient repertoire similarity was low at 1-2 months, rising over year one.

Profiled with immunoSEQ multiplex PCR; TCRdb holds only in-frame clones, not every one. The repertoire holds around 66,000 clones, around 93% seen once, with around 3.1% in the top ten. CDR1 is SGHDN, CDR2 FVKESK, per germline. The V segment lost 3 bases and the J segment 8 bases; nucleotides outside the gene matches: 6. The CDR3 runs 13 residues. A remark on this clone: The antigen remains unidentified.

The sequenced sample was PBMCs. This chain links TRBV14 with TRBJ1-2, with TRBD1 matching 7 bases. This receptor was obtained from a woman in her 30s in good health and a related stem cell transplant donor. In nucleotides, the CDR3 is TGTGCCAGCAGCCAGTACAGGGGTTGGGGCTACACCTTC. Protein sequence: CASSQYRGWGYTF.